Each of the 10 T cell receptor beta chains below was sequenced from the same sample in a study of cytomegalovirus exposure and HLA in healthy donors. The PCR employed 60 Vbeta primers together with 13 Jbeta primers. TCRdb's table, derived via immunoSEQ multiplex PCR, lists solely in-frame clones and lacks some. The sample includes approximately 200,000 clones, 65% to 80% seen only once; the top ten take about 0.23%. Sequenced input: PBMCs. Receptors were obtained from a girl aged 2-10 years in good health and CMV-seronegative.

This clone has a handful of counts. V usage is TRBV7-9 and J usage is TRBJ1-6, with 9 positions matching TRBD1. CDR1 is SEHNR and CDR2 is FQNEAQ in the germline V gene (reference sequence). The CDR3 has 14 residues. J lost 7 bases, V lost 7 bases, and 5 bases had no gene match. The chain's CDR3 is CASTHGQGNSPLHF. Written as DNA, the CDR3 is TGTGCCAGCACCCACGGACAGGGGAATTCACCCCTCCACTTT.

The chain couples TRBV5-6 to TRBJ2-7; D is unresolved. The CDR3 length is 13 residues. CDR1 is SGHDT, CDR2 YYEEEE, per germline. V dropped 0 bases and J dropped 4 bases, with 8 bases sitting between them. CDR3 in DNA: TGTGCCAGCAGCTTGGCTTCGGGTTACGAGCAGTACTTC. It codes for CASSLASGYEQYF.

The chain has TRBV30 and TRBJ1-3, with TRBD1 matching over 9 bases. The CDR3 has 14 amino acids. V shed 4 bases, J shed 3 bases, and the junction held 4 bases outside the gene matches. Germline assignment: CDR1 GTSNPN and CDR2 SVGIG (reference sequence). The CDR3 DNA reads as TGTGCCTGGAACCGGGGACAGGGTGGAAACACCATATATTTT. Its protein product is CAWNRGQGGNTIYF.

The CDR3 DNA follows: TGTGCCATCAGTGAACAGACCGGGAAAGGCTACACCTTC. This gives the protein CAISEQTGKGYTF. The chain recombines TRBV10-3 with TRBJ1-2, with no clear D. CDR1 is ENHRY and CDR2 is SYGVKD in the germline V gene. The germline V and J ends were trimmed by 3 bases and 8 bases, with 13 bases remaining between them. The CDR3 has 13 amino acids.

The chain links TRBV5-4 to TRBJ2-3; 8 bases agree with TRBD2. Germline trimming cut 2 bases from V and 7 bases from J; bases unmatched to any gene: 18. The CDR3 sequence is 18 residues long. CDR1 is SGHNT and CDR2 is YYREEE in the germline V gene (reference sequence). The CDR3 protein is CASSLGLAQAGGTNTQYF. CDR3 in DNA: TGTGCCAGCAGCTTAGGACTAGCCCAAGCTGGAGGAACAAATACGCAGTATTTT.

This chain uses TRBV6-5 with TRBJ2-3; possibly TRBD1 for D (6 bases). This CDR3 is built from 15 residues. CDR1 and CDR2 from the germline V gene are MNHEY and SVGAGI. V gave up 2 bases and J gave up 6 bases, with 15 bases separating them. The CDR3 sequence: CASSYGGAGPDTQYF. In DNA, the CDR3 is TGTGCCAGCAGTTACGGGGGCGCCGGGCCCGATACGCAGTATTTT.

The CDR3 DNA follows: TGCGCCAGCAGCCCTTATCCATTACAGGTCCTTAATGAAAAACTGTTTTTT. It specifies CASSPYPLQVLNEKLFF. The chain combines TRBV5-1 with TRBJ1-4; D might be TRBD1 (5 bases). Trimming took off 4 bases at V and 4 bases at J, with 20 bases between the two ends. This CDR3 spans 17 amino acids. The germline V gene has CDR1 SGHRS and CDR2 YFSETQ.

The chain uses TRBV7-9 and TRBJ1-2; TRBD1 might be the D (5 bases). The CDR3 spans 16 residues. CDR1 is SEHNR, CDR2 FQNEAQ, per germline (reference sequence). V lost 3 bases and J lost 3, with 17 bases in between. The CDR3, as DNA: TGTGCCAGCAGCTTGGGGGGACGGCCCCCGGACTATGGCTACACCTTC. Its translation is CASSLGGRPPDYGYTF.

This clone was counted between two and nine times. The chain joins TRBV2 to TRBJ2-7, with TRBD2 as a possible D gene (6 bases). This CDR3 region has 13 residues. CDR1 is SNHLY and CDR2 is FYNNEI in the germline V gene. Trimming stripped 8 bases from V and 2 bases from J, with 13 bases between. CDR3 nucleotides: TGTGCCAGCGGCCGGGACTCCCCCTACGAGCAGTACTTC. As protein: CASGRDSPYEQYF.

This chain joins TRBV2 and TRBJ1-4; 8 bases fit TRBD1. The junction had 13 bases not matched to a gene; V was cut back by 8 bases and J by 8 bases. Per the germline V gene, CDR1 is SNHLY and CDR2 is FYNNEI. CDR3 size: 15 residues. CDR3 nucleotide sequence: TGTGCCAGCGGGACCCCGGGGACAGGTGGGGAAAAACTGTTTTTT. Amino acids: CASGTPGTGGEKLFF.